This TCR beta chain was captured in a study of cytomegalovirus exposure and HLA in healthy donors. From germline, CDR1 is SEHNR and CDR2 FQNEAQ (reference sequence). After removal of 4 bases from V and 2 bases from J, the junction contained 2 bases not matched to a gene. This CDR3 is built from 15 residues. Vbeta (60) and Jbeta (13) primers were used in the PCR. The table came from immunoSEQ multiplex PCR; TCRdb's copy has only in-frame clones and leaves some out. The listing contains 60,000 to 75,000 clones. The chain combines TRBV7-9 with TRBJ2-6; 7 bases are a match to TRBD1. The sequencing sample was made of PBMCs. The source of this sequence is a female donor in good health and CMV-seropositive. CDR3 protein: CASSSTGAGANVLTF. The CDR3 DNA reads TGTGCCAGCAGCTCCACAGGGGCTGGGGCCAACGTCCTGACTTTC.